These 26 T cell receptor beta chains originate from one sample sequenced in a study of T cell responses to AZD1222 COVID-19 vaccine (dated by TCRdb to the early 2020s). The time point label of this sample denotes: baseline before first vaccination. Preparation of the library involved the immunoSEQ multiplex PCR assay. Drawn from immuneACCESS, this table holds only the in-frame rearrangements with V and J called that TCRdb kept. Clones are partly lost; checked studies trace under half to an unresolved V gene and leave the rest unexplained. In this sample the table shows roughly 120,000 clones, around 89% of which occur a single time. The ten largest clones add up to over 3% of the sample. Specimen: peripheral blood, collected on day 0 of AZD1222 vaccination. These TCRs come from an adult in good health.

The chain couples TRBV5-1 to TRBJ1-1, with D perhaps TRBD1 (6 bases). CDR3 length: 13 amino acids. Trimming took off 4 bases at V and 3 bases at J, with 10 bases between the two ends. Germline CDR1 and CDR2: SGHRS and YFSETQ. CDR3 nucleotides: TGCGCCAGCAGCCTCAACAGGGACACTGAAGCTTTCTTT. Translation gives CASSLNRDTEAFF.

The CDR3 spells CASSLALDRDLYEQYF. The CDR3 DNA reads as TGCGCCAGCAGCTTGGCCCTGGACAGGGACCTATACGAGCAGTACTTC. This chain joins TRBV5-1 and TRBJ2-7; 8 positions agree with TRBD1. V shed 0 bases, J shed 4 bases, and the junction held 9 bases outside the gene matches. The CDR3 has 16 residues. Germline CDR1 reads SGHRS; CDR2 reads YFSETQ.

This clone was found once. The J gene is TRBJ1-2, the V gene TRBV6-6; D is unclear. Between the trimmed V and J ends, which lost 2 bases and 6 bases, there was a span of 4 bases. CDR1 and CDR2 (germline): MNHNY, SVGAGI (reference sequence). This CDR3 has 11 residues. The CDR3 protein is CASSYDDGYTF. CDR3 coding DNA: TGTGCCAGCAGTTACGACGATGGCTACACCTTC.

The rearrangement links TRBV6-4 to TRBJ1-3; unclear D gene. This CDR3 region has 17 residues. In germline, CDR1 is MRHNA, CDR2 SNTAGT. V was clipped by 3 bases and J by 4 bases, with 19 bases between them. The CDR3 DNA sequence: TGTGCCAGCAGTGATGCCAAACAGAGGATCTCCGGAAACACCATATATTTT. This translates into CASSDAKQRISGNTIYF.

A few counts support this clone. This rearrangement joins TRBV4-2 to TRBJ1-2, with 8 nucleotides matching TRBD1. The CDR3 extends over 16 amino acids. Germline trimming cut 0 bases from V and 4 bases from J; bases unmatched to any gene: 7. Germline values: CDR1 LGHNA, CDR2 YNFKEQ. The DNA for the CDR3 is TGTGCCAGCAGCCAAGATTGGGCAGGGGGCGGCTATGGCTACACCTTC. Encoded protein: CASSQDWAGGGYGYTF.

The chain has TRBV19 and TRBJ1-2, with D perhaps TRBD1 (6 bases). The CDR3 sequence is 13 residues long. The V and J ends lost 8 bases and 4 bases respectively, with 14 bases between them. Germline CDR1 is LNHDA and CDR2 is SQIVND (reference sequence). CDR3 DNA: TGTGCCAGTGGGGGACAAGAAATCTATGGCTACACCTTC. Translation gives CASGGQEIYGYTF.

CDR3 nucleotide sequence: TGTGCCACCAGTTCTACAGGGATTGAGCAGTACTTC. It translates to CATSSTGIEQYF. The chain employs TRBV24-1 and TRBJ2-7; D is possibly TRBD1 (6 bases). V gave up 6 bases and J gave up 7 bases, with 12 bases separating them. Germline V gene lookup returns CDR1 KGHDR and CDR2 SFDVKD. CDR3 length: 12 residues.

The chain recombines TRBV11-2 with TRBJ2-1, with 7 bases matching TRBD1. Germline-derived CDR1 and CDR2 are SGHAT and FQNNGV. The junction had 4 bases not matched to a gene; V was cut back by 4 bases and J by 7 bases. CDR3 length: 13 amino acids. CDR3 region: CASSSFRGNEQFF. The CDR3, as DNA: TGTGCCAGCAGCTCCTTCAGGGGGAATGAGCAGTTCTTC.

The chain employs TRBV20-1 and TRBJ1-2, with 7 bases lining up with TRBD1. Trimming removed 4 bases from V and 2 bases from J; junction bases left unmatched: 7. Germline-derived CDR1 and CDR2 are DFQATT and SNEGSKA (reference sequence). CDR3 size: 14 residues. CDR3 residues: CSATEIQGNYGYTF. The DNA of the CDR3 is TGCAGTGCTACTGAAATACAGGGGAACTATGGCTACACCTTC.

The chain uses TRBV7-9 and TRBJ1-1; the match to TRBD1 covers 9 bases. CDR1 SEHNR and CDR2 FQNEAQ come from the germline V gene (reference sequence). There are 14 residues in the CDR3. The V segment lost 5 bases and the J segment 1 base; nucleotides outside the gene matches: 2. The CDR3 sequence is CASSGGQGNTEAFF. Written as DNA, the CDR3 is TGTGCCAGCAGCGGGGGACAGGGGAACACTGAAGCTTTCTTT. Drawing the rest from reference TRBV7-9 and TRBJ1-1, the complete variable domain is DTGVSQNPRHKITKRGQNVTFRCDPISEHNRLYWYRQTLGQGPEFLTYFQNEAQLEKSRLLSDRFSAERPKGSFSTLEIQRTEQGDSAMYLCASSGGQGNTEAFFGQGTRLTVV.

On this clone: One end of the junction varies from germline; a read error may be responsible. The chain recombines TRBV5-1 with TRBJ1-4; 7 nucleotides line up with TRBD1. Germline CDR1 is SGHRS and CDR2 is YFSETQ. CDR3 length equals 15 residues. The DNA of the CDR3 is TGCGCCAGCAGCGAGGAGACAGGGTCGGGTCTTTTTCTTCTTTTT. Encoded protein: CASSEETGSGLFLLF.

The chain links TRBV19 to TRBJ1-4, with D tentatively TRBD1 (5 bases). The V gene lost 6 bases and the J gene lost 0 bases, with 8 bases spanning the gap. Per the germline V gene, CDR1 is LNHDA and CDR2 is SQIVND (reference sequence). The CDR3 length is 14 residues. The CDR3 DNA is TGTGCCAGTAGCCTGACAGCAACTAATGAAAAACTGTTTTTT. This codes for CASSLTATNEKLFF.

The chain has TRBV27 and TRBJ1-6; D gene unclear. The V end lost 6 bases, the J end lost 6 bases, and 18 bases lay between the germline ends. The CDR3 is 16 amino acids. Germline CDR1 MNHEY, CDR2 SMNVEV (reference sequence). The CDR3: CASSFSVTWVNSPLHF. Here the CDR3 DNA reads TGTGCCAGCAGCTTCTCCGTAACGTGGGTTAATTCACCCCTCCACTTT.

The chain joins TRBV5-1 to TRBJ1-6; D not resolved. With 1 base removed from V and 0 bases from J, the gap between germline ends came to 14 bases. Per the germline V gene, CDR1 is SGHRS and CDR2 is YFSETQ. CDR3 length: 18 amino acids. CDR3 bases: TGCGCCAGCAGCTTGCCGGCAGGCACGGACTCCTATAATTCACCCCTCCACTTT. This gives the protein CASSLPAGTDSYNSPLHF.

This chain links TRBV2 with TRBJ1-5; D ambiguous. The CDR3 sequence is 13 residues long. The germline V gene has CDR1 SNHLY and CDR2 FYNNEI. V dropped 6 bases and J dropped 7 bases, with 13 bases sitting between them. DNA of the CDR3: TGTGCCAGCAGGCCAGACTTGGTCCAGCCCCAGCATTTT. Translation: CASRPDLVQPQHF.

The rearrangement links TRBV4-1 to TRBJ1-1; D is unclear. Trimming took off 0 bases at V and 1 base at J, with 12 bases between the two ends. Germline assignment: CDR1 MGHRA and CDR2 YSYEKL. This CDR3 has 16 amino acids. CDR3 protein: CASSQDFFLGNTEAFF. CDR3 bases: TGCGCCAGCAGCCAAGATTTTTTTTTGGGGAACACTGAAGCTTTCTTT.

This chain connects TRBV11-2 to TRBJ2-5, with 8 bases identical to TRBD2. V shed 3 bases, J shed 5 bases, and the junction held 8 bases outside the gene matches. The CDR3 contains 15 residues. Germline CDR1 and CDR2: SGHAT and FQNNGV. DNA for the CDR3: TGTGCCAGCAGCTTGGACGGGGGGGCCGGGGAGACCCAGTACTTC. It is translated as CASSLDGGAGETQYF.

The CDR3 spells CASSSWTGLGSPLHF. DNA of the CDR3: TGTGCCAGCAGCTCCTGGACAGGGCTTGGGTCACCCCTCCACTTT. The V and J genes are TRBV7-2 and TRBJ1-6; TRBD1 aligns across 8 bases. Trimming took 4 bases from V and 10 from J; bases not matched to a gene: 9. This CDR3 spans 15 amino acids. Germline loops: CDR1 SGHTA, CDR2 FQGNSA.

The rearrangement joins TRBV7-2 to TRBJ2-3; 8 nucleotides align to TRBD1. With V trimmed by 5 bases and J by 1 base, 5 bases remained unmatched. This CDR3 spans 15 amino acids. In germline, CDR1 is SGHTA, CDR2 FQGNSA. The CDR3 DNA follows: TGTGCCAGCAGCCCAGGACAGGGAGGCACAGATACGCAGTATTTT. Amino acids: CASSPGQGGTDTQYF.

The chain employs TRBV6-5 and TRBJ2-1; D is possibly TRBD1 or TRBD2 (5 bases each). CDR3 length equals 11 residues. CDR1 is MNHEY and CDR2 is SVGAGI in the germline V gene. The V end lost 6 bases, the J end lost 8 bases, and 8 bases lay between the germline ends. The CDR3 protein is CASRGVDEQFF. The CDR3 nucleotides read TGTGCCAGCAGGGGGGTAGATGAGCAGTTCTTC.

The V gene is TRBV6-5, the J gene TRBJ1-1; tentatively, D is TRBD1 (6 bases). From germline, CDR1 is MNHEY and CDR2 SVGAGI. V lost 2 bases and J lost 3, with 13 bases in between. This CDR3 spans 15 amino acids. CDR3 amino acids: CASSYGGGRDTEAFF. DNA for the CDR3: TGTGCCAGCAGTTACGGTGGGGGCCGGGACACTGAAGCTTTCTTT.

The gene calls are TRBV28 and TRBJ2-5, with D maybe TRBD1 (6 bases). CDR3 length: 20 residues. V lost 4 bases to trimming and J lost 5 bases, with 32 bases between them. Germline CDR1 reads MDHEN; CDR2 reads SYDVKM. The CDR3 DNA reads as TGTGCCAGCAGTTCCTATTTAACCCCCCCCTACAGGGCTTCGGGGGAGACCCAGTACTTC. Its translation: CASSSYLTPPYRASGETQYF.

The genes are TRBV28 and TRBJ1-6; 7 nucleotides match TRBD1. The V gene end was trimmed by 5 bases and the J gene end by 8 bases; junction bases not matched to a gene: 6. Germline V lookup: CDR1 MDHEN, CDR2 SYDVKM. CDR3 length equals 14 residues. The CDR3 is CASSTEGAYSPLHF. The CDR3 DNA is TGTGCCAGCAGTACGGAGGGGGCTTATTCACCCCTCCACTTT.

The rearrangement joins TRBV9 to TRBJ2-1; 10 nucleotides line up with TRBD2. The CDR3 runs to 17 residues. Looked up from germline, CDR1 is SGDLS and CDR2 is YYNGEE. V lost 5 bases, J lost 4 bases, and 12 bases stayed unmatched. CDR3 in amino acids: CASSPDKAGGLYNEQFF. CDR3 sequence (DNA): TGTGCCAGCAGTCCTGATAAAGCGGGGGGGCTTTACAATGAGCAGTTCTTC.

The V gene is TRBV4-3, the J gene TRBJ2-7, with a weak D call TRBD1 (6 bases). This CDR3 region has 16 residues. V was shortened by 1 base and J by 2 bases, with 15 bases between the two germline ends. CDR1 is LGHNA, CDR2 YSLEER, per germline. The CDR3 coding sequence is TGCGCCAGCAGCCAAGGCTTCACCGGGACACCCTACGAGCAGTACTTC. Residues: CASSQGFTGTPYEQYF.

The chain's CDR3 is CASSVGVDSTDTQYF. CDR3 DNA: TGTGCCAGCAGCGTAGGAGTCGATAGCACAGATACGCAGTATTTT. This sequence joins TRBV9 and TRBJ2-3; D not certain. The CDR3 is made up of 15 amino acids. Germline V gene lookup returns CDR1 SGDLS and CDR2 YYNGEE. Trimming cost V 0 bases and J 0 bases, with 8 bases left between them.